A selection of T cell receptor beta chains follows, all from one sample in a study of cytomegalovirus exposure and HLA in healthy donors. Data came from immunoSEQ multiplex PCR; TCRdb stores just in-frame clones and leaves some out. The data contain roughly 140,000 clones, 76% of them seen just once; the ten biggest clones take up more than 3%. Sequences were obtained from PBMCs. Receptor source: a man younger than 30 in good health and CMV-seronegative. CDR3s include the opening cysteine and the closing phenylalanine or tryptophan. The D gene is left open where the match is weak. The size entry is marked missing in some rows and otherwise reads once, few, many or a size class.

j_gene,v_gene,abundance,d_gene,len,CDR3nt,CDR3aa
TRBJ2-5,TRBV11-2,NA,NA,14,TGTGCCAGCAGCTTAGCGGGGTCCCTCGAGACCCAGTACTTC,CASSLAGSLETQYF
TRBJ2-3,TRBV5-1,few,NA,14,TGCGCCAGCAGCTTGACGCAGGGAGGAGATACGCAGTATTTT,CASSLTQGGDTQYF
TRBJ2-1,TRBV18,NA,NA,15,TGTGCCAGCTCCCCGGTAGTTGGGGGGAGGAATGAGCAGTTCTTC,CASSPVVGGRNEQFF
TRBJ2-1,TRBV28,NA,TRBD2,16,TGTGCCAGCAGCGCCGGACTAGCGGGGAATTACAATGAGCAGTTCTTC,CASSAGLAGNYNEQFF
TRBJ2-7,TRBV10-2,NA,TRBD1,15,TGCGCCAGCAGTGCCCAGGACAGGGGGCACTACGAGCAGTACTTC,CASSAQDRGHYEQYF
TRBJ1-2,TRBV2,NA,NA,12,TGTGCCAGCAGTTACTCAGGGGATGGCTACACCTTC,CASSYSGDGYTF
TRBJ2-3,TRBV29-1,NA,TRBD2,16,TGCAGCGTTGTTGGGCTGGCGGGGGGCCTCACAGATACGCAGTATTTT,CSVVGLAGGLTDTQYF
TRBJ2-3,TRBV6-4,medium-sized,TRBD2,14,TGTGCCAGCAGTGTAGCGGGGGGGCCAGATACGCAGTATTTT,CASSVAGGPDTQYF
TRBJ2-3,TRBV5-8,once,TRBD2,15,TGTGCCAGCAGCTTAGCGGGGGGGCGCACAGATACGCAGTATTTT,CASSLAGGRTDTQYF
TRBJ1-1,TRBV11-3,NA,NA,11,TGTGCCAGCAGCGACTACACTGAAGCTTTCTTT,CASSDYTEAFF
TRBJ1-2,TRBV10-1,NA,TRBD1,14,TGCGCCAGTTCCCGGGACAGGAAAACTAATGGCTACACCTTC,CASSRDRKTNGYTF
TRBJ2-2,TRBV11-1,once,TRBD1,14,TGTGCCAGCAGCTTAGCCCAGGGGGCCGGGGAGCTGTTTTTT,CASSLAQGAGELFF
TRBJ2-7,TRBV5-5,NA,NA,14,TGTGCCAGCAGCCCACCCCCCGGTTACTACGAGCAGTACTTC,CASSPPPGYYEQYF
TRBJ2-1,TRBV19,NA,TRBD2,19,TGTGCCAGTAGTGTCCCGTCGGGACTAGCGGGAGAAAGGTCGGGTGAGCAGTTCTTC,CASSVPSGLAGERSGEQFF
TRBJ1-2,TRBV19,NA,NA,13,TGTGCCAGTAGTATAACAGCCTCTTATGGCTACACCTTC,CASSITASYGYTF
TRBJ2-1,TRBV29-1,NA,NA,14,TGCAGCGTTGAAGATCGGCAGCTGGGGGGTGAGCAGTTCTTC,CSVEDRQLGGEQFF
TRBJ2-2,TRBV5-4,NA,TRBD1,14,TGTGCCAGCAGCTTCGACAGGGCAAGTGGGGAGCTGTTTTTT,CASSFDRASGELFF
TRBJ2-7,TRBV2,NA,TRBD2,15,TGTGCCAGCAGGGCGGTTACTAGCGGAGACTACGAGCAGTACTTC,CASRAVTSGDYEQYF
TRBJ2-7,TRBV7-2,NA,TRBD2,19,TGTGCCAGCAGCTTAAATCCACAGTGGCAACTAGCGGGAGTACGCGAGCAGTACTTC,CASSLNPQWQLAGVREQYF
TRBJ2-7,TRBV2,NA,TRBD2,13,TGTGCCACCAATAGCGGGAATACCTACGAGCAGTACTTC,CATNSGNTYEQYF
TRBJ2-2,TRBV30,NA,NA,15,TGTGCCTGGAGTGTAAGGCTAGCCTTCACCGGGGAGCTGTTTTTT,CAWSVRLAFTGELFF
TRBJ1-1,TRBV10-1,NA,TRBD1,13,TGCGCCAGCAGTGAGTTCGTGACAGGGGGGGCTTTCTTT,CASSEFVTGGAFF
TRBJ2-7,TRBV7-9,NA,NA,12,TGTGCCAGCAGCCACGACGACTGGGAGCAGTACTTC,CASSHDDWEQYF
TRBJ1-1,TRBV7-3,NA,TRBD1,16,TGTGCCAGCAGCCCGAGGCTGGGACAGAAGAACACTGAAGCTTTCTTT,CASSPRLGQKNTEAFF
TRBJ2-5,TRBV5-8,NA,NA,15,TGTGCCAGCAGCTTGGACGGGGGGCGGCGGGAGACCCAGTACTTC,CASSLDGGRRETQYF
TRBJ2-7,TRBV27,NA,NA,15,TGTGCCAGCAGTTCCCCGTCAGGGTCCTCCTACGAGCAGTACTTC,CASSSPSGSSYEQYF
TRBJ1-1,TRBV19,NA,TRBD1,14,TGTGCCAGTCTGGACAGGGGGATGAACACTGAAGCTTTCTTT,CASLDRGMNTEAFF
TRBJ2-1,TRBV2,NA,TRBD2,17,TGTGCCAGCCTCATCCTGGGGGGGCTAGCGGGATACAATGAGCAGTTCTTC,CASLILGGLAGYNEQFF
TRBJ2-3,TRBV18,NA,TRBD2,15,TGTGCCAGCTCGCGAGCGGGGGGTAGCACAGATACGCAGTATTTT,CASSRAGGSTDTQYF
TRBJ2-1,TRBV19,NA,TRBD2,15,TGTGCCAGTAGATTGGGCCTAGCGGGGTACAATGAGCAGTTCTTC,CASRLGLAGYNEQFF
TRBJ2-7,TRBV11-3,NA,NA,14,TGTGCCAGCAGCCGCCTTAGCGGCCCCTACGAGCAGTACTTC,CASSRLSGPYEQYF
TRBJ1-2,TRBV7-2,few,NA,12,TGTGCCAGCAGCTTAACTAGGGATGGCTACACCTTC,CASSLTRDGYTF
TRBJ2-1,TRBV6-4,NA,TRBD2,15,TGTGCCAGCAGTACCTCCGGAGCGGGGGGCAGGGAGCAGTTCTTC,CASSTSGAGGREQFF
TRBJ2-3,TRBV18,few,NA,13,TGTGCCAGCAGCCAGGGGCTCACAGATACGCAGTATTTT,CASSQGLTDTQYF
TRBJ2-1,TRBV6-6,NA,NA,15,TGTGCCAGCAGTTATCCCTGGCCCCAAGCGCGAGAGCAGTTCTTC,CASSYPWPQAREQFF
TRBJ2-7,TRBV28,NA,TRBD1,15,TGTGCCAGCAGGATCGGGACAGCGGAGTACTACGAGCAGTACTTC,CASRIGTAEYYEQYF
TRBJ1-4,TRBV9,NA,NA,14,TGTGCCAGCAGCGCCCGGGACTGGGATGAAAAACTGTTTTTT,CASSARDWDEKLFF
TRBJ2-5,TRBV29-1,few,TRBD2,13,TGCAGCGTTAGGCGGGAGTTTCAAGAGACCCAGTACTTC,CSVRREFQETQYF
TRBJ2-7,TRBV5-8,NA,TRBD1,14,TGTGCCAGCAGCTTGGTGGGACAGGGTCACGAGCAGTACTTC,CASSLVGQGHEQYF
TRBJ2-7,TRBV5-6,NA,NA,14,TGTGCCAGCAGCCCGCGGGACGCGACCTACGAGCAGTACTTC,CASSPRDATYEQYF
TRBJ1-4,TRBV15,few,NA,13,TGTGCCACCAAACAGGACACCTATGAAAAACTGTTTTTT,CATKQDTYEKLFF
TRBJ2-2,TRBV6-5,once,NA,16,TGTGCCAGCAGTTACTCTCCATCAACGAACACCGGGGAGCTGTTTTTT,CASSYSPSTNTGELFF
TRBJ2-7,TRBV7-2,NA,NA,13,TGTGCCAGCAGCTCAAACGGGAACTACGAGCAGTACTTC,CASSSNGNYEQYF
TRBJ1-2,TRBV19,few,NA,13,TGTGCCAGTAGTATCCGCGCTCGAGGTGGCTACACCTTC,CASSIRARGGYTF
TRBJ1-1,TRBV19,NA,NA,15,TGTGCCAGTAGTATCCTGCGGGGGAGGGTTTGGTTGGCTTTCTTT,CASSILRGRVWLAFF
TRBJ2-7,TRBV27,NA,TRBD2,16,TGTGCCAGCAGTCCCTTAGCGGGGGTAAGCTCCTACGAGCAGTACTTC,CASSPLAGVSSYEQYF
TRBJ1-2,TRBV28,NA,NA,14,TGTGCCAGCAGTTTATTGGGGCAGGGAGGTGGCTACACCTTC,CASSLLGQGGGYTF
TRBJ1-2,TRBV2,NA,TRBD1,13,TGTGCCAGCAGTTCCAGGGGGTCGGATGGCTACACCTTC,CASSSRGSDGYTF
TRBJ2-5,TRBV6-6,NA,NA,13,TGTGCCAGCAGTTTGCCAGGGGAAGAGACCCAGTACTTC,CASSLPGEETQYF
TRBJ1-5,TRBV27,once,NA,13,TGTGCCAGCAGTTTGGGGGGAGATCAGCCCCAGCATTTT,CASSLGGDQPQHF
TRBJ2-1,TRBV10-3,NA,NA,13,TGTGCCATCAGTGAGTCGGCGGGTGATGAGCAGTTCTTC,CAISESAGDEQFF